This is a list of T cell receptor beta chains from one sample in a study of blood T cell repertoires in COVID-19. The repertoire was sequenced with immunoSEQ multiplex PCR; TCRdb's copy has only in-frame clones and lacks some. The sample lists 410,000 or so clones, around 86% seen once, with approximately 1.5% in the top ten. The sequenced material came from peripheral blood. The receptors originated from a woman aged 25 to 39 with active or convalescent COVID-19. Each CDR3 is given with its conserved first and last residue. Each record gives: J gene, V gene, clone size, D gene, CDR3 DNA, CDR3 protein. The D gene is left open where the match is weak. Clone size, where shown, is once, few, many, or a class for clones that have expanded.

j_call: TRBJ1-5
v_call: TRBV6-2/TRBV6-3
clone_size: NA
d_call: NA
cdr3_nt: TGTGCCAGCAGTTACACGGGGGTTCAGCCCCAGCATTTT
cdr3_aa: CASSYTGVQPQHF

j_call: TRBJ1-5
v_call: TRBV19
clone_size: few
d_call: NA
cdr3_nt: TGTGCCAGTAGTATTAACTGGGCAAATGGCAATCAGCCCCAGCATTTT
cdr3_aa: CASSINWANGNQPQHF

j_call: TRBJ1-3
v_call: TRBV5-1
clone_size: NA
d_call: TRBD1
cdr3_nt: TGCGCCAGCAGCTTAGCCGGGACAGACTCTGGAAACACCATATATTTT
cdr3_aa: CASSLAGTDSGNTIYF

j_call: TRBJ2-5
v_call: TRBV29-1
clone_size: NA
d_call: TRBD2
cdr3_nt: TGCAGCGCAACGGGACTAGCGGGAGGAATTAGGGAGACCCAGTACTTC
cdr3_aa: CSATGLAGGIRETQYF

j_call: TRBJ2-7
v_call: TRBV7-9
clone_size: NA
d_call: TRBD1
cdr3_nt: TGTGCCAGCAGGGTAGGGACAGTGGGAGAGCAGTACTTC
cdr3_aa: CASRVGTVGEQYF

j_call: TRBJ2-7
v_call: TRBV6-5
clone_size: few
d_call: TRBD2
cdr3_nt: TGTGCCAGCAGTTCATTTACGGAAGCGGGGACCTACGAGCAGTACTTC
cdr3_aa: CASSSFTEAGTYEQYF

j_call: TRBJ2-7
v_call: TRBV5-1
clone_size: NA
d_call: NA
cdr3_nt: TGCGCCAGCAGCATCGGGCAGGGCGGGGACGAGCAGTACTTC
cdr3_aa: CASSIGQGGDEQYF

j_call: TRBJ2-2
v_call: TRBV7-2
clone_size: few
d_call: TRBD2
cdr3_nt: TGTGCCAGCAGCTACACAGCGGGGGGGCCGCTCACCGGGGAGCTGTTTTTT
cdr3_aa: CASSYTAGGPLTGELFF

j_call: TRBJ2-7
v_call: TRBV19
clone_size: few
d_call: NA
cdr3_nt: TGTGCCAGTAGCATCAGTCACCGGGACATTCGCTCCTACGAGCAGTACTTC
cdr3_aa: CASSISHRDIRSYEQYF

j_call: TRBJ1-2
v_call: TRBV3-1/TRBV3-2
clone_size: NA
d_call: TRBD1
cdr3_nt: TGTGCCAGCAGTTCTTACGACAGGGGTCCCAACTATGGCTACACCTTC
cdr3_aa: CASSSYDRGPNYGYTF

j_call: TRBJ1-1
v_call: TRBV5-1
clone_size: once
d_call: TRBD1
cdr3_nt: TGCGCCAGCAGCTCGAGGGCCGGCAGGGGGGCGAACACTGAAGCTTTCTTT
cdr3_aa: CASSSRAGRGANTEAFF

j_call: TRBJ1-2
v_call: TRBV7-8
clone_size: NA
d_call: NA
cdr3_nt: TGTGCCAGCAGCTACCGCGGGGACCTCAGAGGCTACACCTTC
cdr3_aa: CASSYRGDLRGYTF

j_call: TRBJ2-7
v_call: TRBV5-1
clone_size: NA
d_call: TRBD2
cdr3_nt: TGCGCCAGCAGGGATCTAGCGGGAGTCCCCTACGAGCAGTACTTC
cdr3_aa: CASRDLAGVPYEQYF

j_call: TRBJ1-1
v_call: TRBV7-2
clone_size: medium-sized
d_call: NA
cdr3_nt: TGTGCCAGCAGCTTAGGTGGGGCTTGGACTGAAGCTTTCTTT
cdr3_aa: CASSLGGAWTEAFF

j_call: TRBJ2-7
v_call: TRBV10-3
clone_size: once
d_call: NA
cdr3_nt: TGTGCCATCAGTAACCAGGGCTACGAGCAGTACTTC
cdr3_aa: CAISNQGYEQYF

j_call: TRBJ1-1
v_call: TRBV3-1/TRBV3-2
clone_size: NA
d_call: NA
cdr3_nt: TGTGCCAGCAGCCAGGGCCAGACAGGGAACACTGAAGCTTTCTTT
cdr3_aa: CASSQGQTGNTEAFF

j_call: TRBJ2-7
v_call: TRBV2
clone_size: NA
d_call: TRBD1
cdr3_nt: TGTGCCAGTGACAGGGAACTCGAGCAGTACTTC
cdr3_aa: CASDRELEQYF

j_call: TRBJ2-7
v_call: TRBV5-1
clone_size: NA
d_call: TRBD2
cdr3_nt: TGCGCCAGCAGCTTAAGCGGCGGGAGTTCTCCCTACGAGCAGTACTTC
cdr3_aa: CASSLSGGSSPYEQYF

j_call: TRBJ1-1
v_call: TRBV10-1
clone_size: NA
d_call: NA
cdr3_nt: TGCGCCAGCAGTGAGGGGGCAGGTCGCGCTGAAGCTTTCTTT
cdr3_aa: CASSEGAGRAEAFF

j_call: TRBJ1-2
v_call: TRBV3-1/TRBV3-2
clone_size: few
d_call: NA
cdr3_nt: TGTGCCAGCAGCCAAGGACAGGCTAGCTATGGCTACACCTTC
cdr3_aa: CASSQGQASYGYTF

j_call: TRBJ2-7
v_call: TRBV11-2
clone_size: NA
d_call: TRBD1
cdr3_nt: TGTGCCAGCAGCCCCCGAGGGACAGGGTTCTACGAGCAGTACTTC
cdr3_aa: CASSPRGTGFYEQYF

j_call: TRBJ2-2
v_call: TRBV18
clone_size: NA
d_call: TRBD1
cdr3_nt: TGTGCCAGCTCACCACCGGACAGGGGGTACCCCGGGGAGCTGTTTTTT
cdr3_aa: CASSPPDRGYPGELFF

j_call: TRBJ2-1
v_call: TRBV2
clone_size: NA
d_call: NA
cdr3_nt: TGTGCCAGCAGTGACGGCGTGAGGAAGCAGTTCTTC
cdr3_aa: CASSDGVRKQFF

j_call: TRBJ2-1
v_call: TRBV5-1
clone_size: NA
d_call: TRBD2
cdr3_nt: TGCGCCAGCAGCTCCGGCCTTCTAGCGGGGGGATGGTCCTACAATGAGCAGTTCTTC
cdr3_aa: CASSSGLLAGGWSYNEQFF

j_call: TRBJ2-1
v_call: TRBV6-5
clone_size: NA
d_call: TRBD2
cdr3_nt: TGTGCCAGCAGCTACACGGGACTAGCGGGAGTCAATTCCCAGTTCTTC
cdr3_aa: CASSYTGLAGVNSQFF

j_call: TRBJ1-6
v_call: TRBV13
clone_size: NA
d_call: TRBD1
cdr3_nt: TGTGCCAGCAGCTTATGGTTCCGGGACAGGGATAATTCACCCCTCCACTTT
cdr3_aa: CASSLWFRDRDNSPLHF

j_call: TRBJ1-5
v_call: TRBV19
clone_size: NA
d_call: NA
cdr3_nt: TGTGCCAGCGGGGAGGTTGGCAATCAGCCCCAGCATTTT
cdr3_aa: CASGEVGNQPQHF

j_call: TRBJ1-4
v_call: TRBV6-6
clone_size: NA
d_call: NA
cdr3_nt: TGTGCCAGCAGCCGAGACAGGGAAAAACTGTTTTTT
cdr3_aa: CASSRDREKLFF

j_call: TRBJ1-6
v_call: TRBV5-4
clone_size: once
d_call: TRBD1
cdr3_nt: TGTGCCAGCAGCTGGGGGGCGACAGGGGGGTCTTCACCCCTCCACTTT
cdr3_aa: CASSWGATGGSSPLHF

j_call: TRBJ2-1
v_call: TRBV5-4
clone_size: NA
d_call: NA
cdr3_nt: TGTGCCAGCAGCTTGGCCGGACTAACCGATGAGCAGTTCTTC
cdr3_aa: CASSLAGLTDEQFF

j_call: TRBJ2-2
v_call: TRBV5-6
clone_size: NA
d_call: TRBD1
cdr3_nt: TGTGCCAGCAGCTTTGGGCAGGGGGCCGCCGGGGAGCTGTTTTTT
cdr3_aa: CASSFGQGAAGELFF